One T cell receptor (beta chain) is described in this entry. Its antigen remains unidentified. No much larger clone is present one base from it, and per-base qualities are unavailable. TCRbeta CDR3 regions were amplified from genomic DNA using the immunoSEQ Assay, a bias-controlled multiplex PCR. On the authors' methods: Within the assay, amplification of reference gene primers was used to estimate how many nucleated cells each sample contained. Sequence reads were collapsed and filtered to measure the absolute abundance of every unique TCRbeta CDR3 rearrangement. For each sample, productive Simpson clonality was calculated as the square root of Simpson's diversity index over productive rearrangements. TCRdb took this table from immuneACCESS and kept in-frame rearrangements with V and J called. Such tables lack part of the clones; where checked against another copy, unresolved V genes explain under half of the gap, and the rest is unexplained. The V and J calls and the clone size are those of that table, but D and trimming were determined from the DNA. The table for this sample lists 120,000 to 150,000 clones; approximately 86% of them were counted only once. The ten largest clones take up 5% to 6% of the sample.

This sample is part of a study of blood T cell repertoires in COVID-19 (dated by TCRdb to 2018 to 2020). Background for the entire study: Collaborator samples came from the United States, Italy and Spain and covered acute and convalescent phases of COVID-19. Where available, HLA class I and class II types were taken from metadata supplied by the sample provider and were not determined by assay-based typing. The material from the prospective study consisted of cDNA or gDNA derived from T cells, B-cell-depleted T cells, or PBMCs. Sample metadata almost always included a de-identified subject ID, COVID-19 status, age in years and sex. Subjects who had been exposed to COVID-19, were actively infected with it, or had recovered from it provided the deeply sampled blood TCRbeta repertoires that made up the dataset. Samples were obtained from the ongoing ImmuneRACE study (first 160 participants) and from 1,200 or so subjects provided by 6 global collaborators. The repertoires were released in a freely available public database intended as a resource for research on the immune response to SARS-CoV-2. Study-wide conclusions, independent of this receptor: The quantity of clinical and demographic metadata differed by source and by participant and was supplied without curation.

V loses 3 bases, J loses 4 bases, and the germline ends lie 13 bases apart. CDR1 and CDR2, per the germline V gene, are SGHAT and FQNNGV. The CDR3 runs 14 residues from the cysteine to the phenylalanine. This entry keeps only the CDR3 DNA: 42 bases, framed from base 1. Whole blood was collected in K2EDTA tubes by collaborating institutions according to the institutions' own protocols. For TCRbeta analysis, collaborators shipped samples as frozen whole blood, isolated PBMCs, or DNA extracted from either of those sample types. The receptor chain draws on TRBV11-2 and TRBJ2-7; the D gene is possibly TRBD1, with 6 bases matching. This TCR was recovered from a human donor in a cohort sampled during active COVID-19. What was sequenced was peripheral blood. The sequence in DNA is TGTGCCAGCAGCTTGTCCCGGGACACGTACGAGCAGTACTTC. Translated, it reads CASSLSRDTYEQYF.